Below, 24 T cell receptor beta chains from the same sample are listed, as sequenced in a study of identical twins. MiXCR was run by TCRdb on the 5' RACE reads, yielding one entry per CDR3 protein. This sample has 450,000 to 650,000 distinct CDR3 sequences, with around 9.6% found just once. The sample was also linked to a second study, of yellow fever vaccine responses in identical twins.

Material: PBMCs. Receptors originate from a woman aged 18 to 35 in good health.

The table lists this clonotype with many counts. The chain carries TRBV10-2 and TRBJ2-3; no clear D gene. The germline CDR1 and CDR2 sequences are WSHSY and SAAADI. V lost 1 base and J lost 7, with 9 bases in between. The CDR3 has 13 amino acids. The CDR3 DNA is TGCGCCAGCAGTGAGTTAACTGGTAATACGCAGTATTTT. It translates to CASSELTGNTQYF.

This clonotype was detected ten times or more. V gene TRBV29-1 combines with J gene TRBJ2-7, with D possibly TRBD1 on 6 matching bases. Per germline, CDR1 SQVTM and CDR2 ANQGSEA. The length of the CDR3 is 13 residues. The V end was cut by 5 bases, the J end by 4 bases, with 15 bases between. The CDR3 DNA sequence: TGCAGCGTTTCCCGTGACAGGAGTTACGAGCAGTACTTC. Amino acid sequence: CSVSRDRSYEQYF.

The chain recombines TRBV29-1 with TRBJ2-3, with TRBD2 matching 7 bases. Looked up from germline, CDR1 is SQVTM and CDR2 is ANQGSEA. V shed 4 bases, J shed 4 bases, and the junction held 5 bases outside the gene matches. The CDR3 spans 13 residues. The chain's CDR3 is CSVVGGSSDTQYF. The CDR3 DNA reads as TGCAGCGTTGTAGGCGGGAGTTCAGATACGCAGTATTTT.

V is TRBV7-3 and J is TRBJ2-2; 8 bases match TRBD2. CDR3 length: 19 amino acids. V gave up 5 bases and J gave up 4 bases; unmatched junction bases: 18. The germline V gene has CDR1 SGHTA and CDR2 FQGTGA. The CDR3 loop reads CASSPAGGLASTSTGELFF. The CDR3 DNA sequence: TGTGCCAGCAGCCCCGCGGGGGGACTGGCTAGTACTTCCACCGGGGAGCTGTTTTTT.

The chain has TRBV7-9 and TRBJ2-7; possible D gene TRBD2, 5 bases. Between the trimmed V and J ends, which lost 0 bases and 5 bases, there was a span of 8 bases. The CDR3 extends over 13 amino acids. Germline CDR1 and CDR2: SEHNR and FQNEAQ (reference sequence). CDR3 sequence reads: CASSLAGIDEQYF. CDR3 in DNA: TGTGCCAGCAGCTTAGCCGGGATCGACGAGCAGTACTTC.

This clonotype appeared a few times. J is TRBJ2-7 and V is TRBV12-3 or TRBV12-4; 7 bases line up with TRBD2. The trim removed 3 bases at V and 6 bases at J, leaving 2 bases unmatched. This CDR3 comprises 12 residues. In DNA, the CDR3 is TGTGCCAGCAGTTTCGGACTAGGCGAGCAGTACTTC. As protein: CASSFGLGEQYF.

This clonotype showed up many times. The chain combines TRBV12-3 or TRBV12-4 with TRBJ2-3; tentatively, D is TRBD2 (5 bases). The CDR3 covers 17 residues. V was cut by 4 bases and J by 1 base, with 18 bases left in between. The DNA of the CDR3 is TGTGCCAGCAGTTCGGGCCTAGCTGTTTACGGCACAGATACGCAGTATTTT. Its protein product is CASSSGLAVYGTDTQYF.

This clonotype was seen a few times. The chain is built from TRBV7-2 and TRBJ2-7, with D hard to call. V was trimmed by 3 bases and J by 2 bases, leaving 5 bases between them. From germline, CDR1 is SGHTA and CDR2 FQGNSA. This CDR3 is built from 12 residues. Here the CDR3 reads CASSFATYEQYF. CDR3 sequence (DNA): TGTGCCAGCAGCTTCGCCACCTACGAGCAGTACTTC.

This rearrangement joins TRBV20-1 to TRBJ2-7; 9 positions match TRBD2. The trim removed 1 base at V and 3 bases at J, leaving 7 bases unmatched. Per the germline V gene, CDR1 is DFQATT and CDR2 is SNEGSKA (reference sequence). The CDR3 covers 15 residues. CDR3 nucleotides: TGCAGTGCTAGAGTTGGCGGGGGGGCCCTCTACGAGCAGTACTTC. Protein product: CSARVGGGALYEQYF.

This clonotype was found many times. The chain carries TRBV29-1 and TRBJ2-5; a weak D match, TRBD1 (6 bases). This CDR3 spans 18 amino acids. Trimming stripped 0 bases from V and 4 bases from J, with 24 bases between. The V gene's germline CDR1 is SQVTM and CDR2 ANQGSEA. CDR3 residues: CSVEEAPDSLLLGETQYF. CDR3 DNA sequence: TGCAGCGTTGAAGAAGCCCCGGACAGCCTCTTGTTGGGAGAGACCCAGTACTTC.

This clonotype was detected ten times or more. The CDR3 loop is CASSLALGHEQYF. The CDR3, as DNA: TGTGCCAGCAGCTTAGCGCTCGGGCACGAGCAGTACTTC. The chain recombines TRBV11-1 with TRBJ2-7; D is ambiguous. CDR1 is SGHAT and CDR2 is FQDESV in the germline V gene (reference sequence). V shed 0 bases and J shed 5 bases, with 8 bases lying between them. This CDR3 region has 13 residues. Combining the CDR3 with reference TRBV11-1 and TRBJ2-7 gives the whole variable domain EAEVAQSPRYKITEKSQAVAFWCDPISGHATLYWYRQILGQGPELLVQFQDESVVDDSQLPKDRFSAERLKGVDSTLKIQPAELGDSAMYLCASSLALGHEQYFGPGTRLTVT.

This clonotype has at least ten counts. This chain joins TRBV9 and TRBJ2-7, with TRBD1 identical over 7 bases. The CDR3 consists of 14 residues. V was clipped by 0 bases and J by 8 bases; unmatched bases: 8. Germline loops: CDR1 SGDLS, CDR2 YYNGEE. CDR3 in DNA: TGTGCCAGCAGCGTAGGGGAACAGGGGTGGAAGCAGTACTTC. It yields the protein CASSVGEQGWKQYF.

The CDR3 loop is CASSQDILALTYEQYF. The DNA of the CDR3 is TGTGCCAGCAGCCAAGATATTTTGGCTTTAACCTACGAGCAGTACTTC. The V gene is TRBV3-1, the J gene TRBJ2-7, with no clear D. From germline, CDR1 is LGHDT and CDR2 YNNKEL (reference sequence). With 0 bases removed from V and 2 bases from J, the gap between germline ends came to 14 bases. This CDR3 has 16 residues.

The J gene is TRBJ2-7, the V gene TRBV6-5; D is tentatively TRBD1 or TRBD2 (5 bases each). CDR3 length equals 17 residues. Germline lookup yields CDR1 MNHEY and CDR2 SVGAGI. V was pared by 0 bases and J by 3 bases, with 18 bases between. CDR3 nucleotides: TGTGCCAGCAGTTACTCCCTTGGCCCGGGACCCCTCTACGAGCAGTACTTC. Encoded protein: CASSYSLGPGPLYEQYF.

This clonotype was seen a handful of times. CDR3 nucleotide sequence: TGCAGTGCTAGCGGCTTTTCCATTTTTGAGCAGTTCTTC. It codes for CSASGFSIFEQFF. This chain joins TRBV20-1 and TRBJ2-1; unclear D gene. CDR3 size: 13 residues. With 3 bases removed from V and 9 bases from J, the gap between germline ends came to 15 bases. The germline gives CDR1 DFQATT, CDR2 SNEGSKA (reference sequence).

CDR3 nucleotides: TGCGCCAGCAGCCGAGACAGGGGGAACACCGGGGAGCTGTTTTTT. Its translation is CASSRDRGNTGELFF. This chain uses TRBV5-1 with TRBJ2-2; TRBD1 aligns across 8 bases. Trimming removed 4 bases from V and 1 base from J; junction bases left unmatched: 3. Germline V gene data show CDR1 as SGHRS and CDR2 as YFSETQ. The CDR3 sequence is 15 residues long.

Only a few counts were recorded for this clonotype. V is TRBV30 and J is TRBJ2-7; 12 nucleotides line up with TRBD1. The CDR3 is 13 amino acids. Germline CDR1 is GTSNPN and CDR2 is SVGIG (reference sequence). V dropped 5 bases and J dropped 7; count of bases not matched to a gene: 6. CDR3 nucleotides: TGTGCCTGGGGGGGACAGGGGGCATGGGAGCAGTACTTC. Its protein product is CAWGGQGAWEQYF.

In its sample, this clonotype was seen many times. The chain joins TRBV12-3 or TRBV12-4 to TRBJ2-7, with 12 positions matching TRBD1. CDR3 length: 14 residues. With 6 bases clipped from V and 7 bases from J, the junction kept 7 bases outside the gene matches. CDR3 in DNA: TGTGCCAGCAGGGGGACAGGGGGCCGAGGTGAGCAGTACTTC. It encodes CASRGTGGRGEQYF.

The rearrangement uses TRBV12-5 and TRBJ2-5; no firm D call. V was clipped by 1 base and J by 2 bases, with 11 bases between them. Germline assignment: CDR1 LGHNT and CDR2 FRNRAP. The CDR3 runs to 15 residues. The CDR3 region has the DNA TGTGCTAGTGGTTTGGGCGAGAAAGCTCAAGAGACCCAGTACTTC. This gives the protein CASGLGEKAQETQYF. The variable domain in full, with the rest retrieved from reference TRBV12-5 and TRBJ2-5, is DARVTQTPRHKVTEMGQEVTMRCQPILGHNTVFWYRQTMMQGLELLAYFRNRAPLDDSGMPKDRFSAEMPDATLATLKIQPSEPRDSAVYFCASGLGEKAQETQYFGPGTRLLVL.

V and J are TRBV4-2 and TRBJ1-1, with D possibly TRBD1 on 6 matching bases. From germline, CDR1 is LGHNA and CDR2 YNFKEQ. The CDR3 is 13 residues long. The V and J ends lost 9 bases and 1 base respectively, with 12 bases between them. CDR3 nucleotides: TGTGCCAGGAGGGACACCCAGAACACTGAAGCTTTCTTT. This sequence encodes CARRDTQNTEAFF.

J is TRBJ2-7 and V is TRBV7-2; 9 nucleotides line up with TRBD2. V dropped 3 bases and J dropped 3; count of bases not matched to a gene: 9. The CDR3 has 16 residues. Germline loops: CDR1 SGHTA, CDR2 FQGNSA. The CDR3: CASSLSLGGRVYEQYF. The CDR3 DNA reads TGTGCCAGCAGCTTGTCCCTAGGCGGGAGGGTCTACGAGCAGTACTTC.

In its sample, this clonotype was seen a few times. This chain joins TRBV7-9 and TRBJ2-3, with TRBD1 matching 12 bases. The germline V gene encodes CDR1 SEHNR and CDR2 FQNEAQ (reference sequence). J gave up 4 bases and V 2 bases, and 7 bases lay outside the gene matches. The CDR3 contains 17 residues. CDR3 nucleotide sequence: TGTGCCAGCAGCTTAAGAAAAGGGACAGGGGGCGCAGATACGCAGTATTTT. Translation: CASSLRKGTGGADTQYF.

This clonotype appeared many times. The V call is TRBV3-1, the J call TRBJ2-1, with a possible D match to TRBD1 (5 bases). V shed 0 bases and J shed 7 bases, with 19 bases lying between them. The CDR3 sequence is 17 residues long. The germline gives CDR1 LGHDT, CDR2 YNNKEL (reference sequence). The CDR3 protein is CASSQEVLDTLGNEQFF. CDR3 nucleotides: TGTGCCAGCAGCCAAGAGGTTTTGGACACCCTCGGGAATGAGCAGTTCTTC.

On this clonotype: One junction end does not reproduce the germline sequence, and a read error may be involved. The rearrangement links TRBV6-1 to TRBJ2-1; D possibly matches TRBD1 or TRBD2 (5 bases each). CDR1 is MNHNS, CDR2 SASEGT, per germline. This CDR3 has 13 residues. CDR3 sequence: CASSEAGTLEQFF. The CDR3 nucleotides read TGTGCCAGCAGCGAAGCCGGGACCTTGGAGCAGTTCTTC.